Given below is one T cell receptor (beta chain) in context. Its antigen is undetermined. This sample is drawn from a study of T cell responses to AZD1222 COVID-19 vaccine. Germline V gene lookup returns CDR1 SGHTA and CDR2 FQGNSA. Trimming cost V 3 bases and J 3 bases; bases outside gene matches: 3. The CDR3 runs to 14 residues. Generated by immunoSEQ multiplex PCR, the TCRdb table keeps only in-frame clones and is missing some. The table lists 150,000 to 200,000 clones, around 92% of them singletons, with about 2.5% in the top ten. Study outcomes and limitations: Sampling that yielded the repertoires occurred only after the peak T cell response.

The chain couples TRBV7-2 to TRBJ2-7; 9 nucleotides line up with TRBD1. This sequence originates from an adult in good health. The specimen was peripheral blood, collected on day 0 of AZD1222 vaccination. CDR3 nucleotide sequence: TGTGCCAGCAGCTTGGGACAGGGATGCTACGAGCAGTACTTC. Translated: CASSLGQGCYEQYF. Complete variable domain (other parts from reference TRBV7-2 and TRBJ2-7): GAGVSQSPSNKVTEKGKDVELRCDPISGHTALYWYRQSLGQGLEFLIYFQGNSAPDKSGLPSDRFSAERTGGSVSTLTIQRTQQEDSAVYLCASSLGQGCYEQYFGPGTRLTVT.